These 26 T cell receptor beta chains were sequenced from one sample in a study of cytomegalovirus exposure and HLA in healthy donors. Amplification used 60 Vbeta primers and 13 Jbeta primers. Clones were sequenced by immunoSEQ multiplex PCR, and TCRdb holds only the in-frame ones, with some missing. The repertoire has around 130,000 clones, 75% of them found once; the top ten carry less than 3.5%. The material sequenced was PBMCs. These receptors originate from a middle-aged woman in good health and CMV-seropositive.

The J gene is TRBJ2-3, the V gene TRBV5-3; D is possibly TRBD2 (5 bases). TRBV5-3 qualifies as an ORF whose function is uncertain. Trimming cost V 2 bases and J 2 bases, with 15 bases left between them. The CDR3 spans 16 residues. The CDR3 nucleotides read TGTGCCAGAAGCTTACTTGGACTGGTCGACACAGATACGCAGTATTTT. Its translation: CARSLLGLVDTDTQYF.

This rearrangement joins TRBV19 to TRBJ1-5; maybe TRBD1 (6 bases). This CDR3 has 13 amino acids. Trimming shortened V by 4 bases and J by 6 bases, and 10 bases separated the two germline ends. The V gene's germline CDR1 is LNHDA and CDR2 SQIVND (reference sequence). The DNA for the CDR3 is TGTGCCAGTAGTAAACAGGGTGCTCAGCCCCAGCATTTT. This gives the protein CASSKQGAQPQHF. Using reference TRBV19 and TRBJ1-5 for the parts outside the CDR3, the full variable domain is DGGITQSPKYLFRKEGQNVTLSCEQNLNHDAMYWYRQDPGQGLRLIYYSQIVNDFQKGDIAEGYSVSREKKESFPLTVTSAQKNPTAFYLCASSKQGAQPQHFGDGTRLSIL.

The chain links TRBV25-1 to TRBJ2-7, with a possible D match to TRBD2 (5 bases). In germline, CDR1 is MGHDK, CDR2 SYGVNS. CDR3 length: 11 residues. The germline V and J ends were trimmed by 6 bases and 2 bases, with 5 bases remaining between them. The CDR3 here is CASRRAYEQYF. CDR3 DNA: TGTGCCAGCAGGAGGGCCTACGAGCAGTACTTC.

The chain uses TRBV7-9 and TRBJ1-3, with 9 bases matching TRBD1. Germline V gene data show CDR1 as SEHNR and CDR2 as FQNEAQ (reference sequence). Trimming cost V 5 bases and J 8 bases; bases outside gene matches: 7. The CDR3 has 14 amino acids. CDR3 bases: TGTGCCAGCAGCAAGGGACAGGGAGCGGACACCATATATTTT. It specifies CASSKGQGADTIYF.

The CDR3 loop is CAITGLAGADEQFF. As DNA, the CDR3 is TGTGCCATCACGGGACTAGCGGGAGCAGATGAGCAGTTCTTC. The chain joins TRBV10-3 to TRBJ2-1, with 14 bases identical to TRBD2. Germline values: CDR1 ENHRY, CDR2 SYGVKD. V dropped 7 bases and J dropped 8; count of bases not matched to a gene: 4. This CDR3 is built from 14 residues.

The J gene is TRBJ1-1, the V gene TRBV6-5; no clear D. V lost 6 bases and J 6 bases, leaving 11 bases between the germline ends. Germline assignment: CDR1 MNHEY and CDR2 SVGAGI. This CDR3 is 12 amino acids long. The CDR3 region is CASSNPGAEAFF. In DNA form, the CDR3 reads TGTGCCAGCAGCAATCCGGGAGCTGAAGCTTTCTTT.

The chain joins TRBV30 to TRBJ2-5; D perhaps matches TRBD1 (5 bases). The ends were cut back, 0 bases at V and 5 bases at J, with 22 bases in the middle. This CDR3 contains 17 residues. Germline CDR1 GTSNPN, CDR2 SVGIG (reference sequence). In nucleotides, the CDR3 is TGTGCCTGGAGTGTACGTTCCTGGGGCAGGGCGTCGGAGACCCAGTACTTC. This gives the protein CAWSVRSWGRASETQYF.

This sequence joins TRBV5-6 and TRBJ1-4; D is undetermined. The ends were cut back, 4 bases at V and 6 bases at J, with 19 bases in the middle. Germline V gene lookup returns CDR1 SGHDT and CDR2 YYEEEE. This CDR3 has 16 amino acids. Here the CDR3 reads CASSPGFGPGDEKLFF. Written as DNA, the CDR3 is TGTGCCAGCAGCCCCGGCTTCGGGCCCGGGGATGAAAAACTGTTTTTT. Combining the CDR3 with reference TRBV5-6 and TRBJ1-4 gives the whole variable domain DAGVTQSPTHLIKTRGQQVTLRCSPKSGHDTVSWYQQALGQGPQFIFQYYEEEERQRGNFPDRFSGHQFPNYSSELNVNALLLGDSALYLCASSPGFGPGDEKLFFGSGTQLSVL.

The V call is TRBV7-2, the J call TRBJ2-5; D is possibly TRBD1 (6 bases). V was pared by 6 bases and J by 5 bases, with 13 bases between. This CDR3 is 13 amino acids long. Germline V gene lookup returns CDR1 SGHTA and CDR2 FQGNSA. The CDR3 is CASRLHREETQYF. The CDR3 DNA is TGTGCCAGCAGACTCCACAGGGAGGAGACCCAGTACTTC.

The chain uses TRBV27 and TRBJ2-2; 12 bases agree with TRBD2. CDR1 and CDR2 from the germline V gene are MNHEY and SMNVEV (reference sequence). The length of the CDR3 is 15 residues. Trimming at V came to 7 bases and at J to 7 bases, leaving 7 bases not matched to a gene. The CDR3 nucleotides are TGTGCCAGCACCCGGGGGACTAGCGGGTTCGGGGAGCTGTTTTTT. Its translation is CASTRGTSGFGELFF.

This clone was detected a few times. The V call is TRBV15, the J call TRBJ1-6; D gene unclear. The CDR3 covers 13 residues. Germline-derived CDR1 and CDR2 are LNHNV and YYDKDF (reference sequence). Trimming removed 3 bases at V and 6 bases at J, with 6 bases between. The CDR3, as DNA: TGTGCCACCAGCAGGGCTGTTAATTCACCCCTCCACTTT. Its translation: CATSRAVNSPLHF.

This clone was seen more than once but under ten times. V usage is TRBV9 and J usage is TRBJ1-3, with D hard to call. Germline CDR1 and CDR2: SGDLS and YYNGEE. CDR3 length: 16 amino acids. The V gene lost 0 bases and the J gene lost 0 bases, with 10 bases spanning the gap. The CDR3 DNA reads as TGTGCCAGCAGCGTAGGGCCGGGAATCTCTGGAAACACCATATATTTT. As protein: CASSVGPGISGNTIYF.

V is TRBV30 and J is TRBJ2-1; 10 nucleotides agree with TRBD2. The CDR3 has 13 residues. The V and J ends lost 0 bases and 10 bases, in that order; junction bases with no gene match: 3. Germline lookup yields CDR1 GTSNPN and CDR2 SVGIG (reference sequence). In nucleotides, the CDR3 is TGTGCCTGGAGTGTACGTAGCGGGAGGGAGCAGTTCTTC. As protein: CAWSVRSGREQFF.

The chain couples TRBV5-5 to TRBJ1-2; weak D call: TRBD1 (5 bases). This CDR3 has 15 amino acids. V gave up 0 bases and J gave up 2 bases, with 11 bases separating them. Germline V gene lookup returns CDR1 SGHKS and CDR2 YYEKEE (reference sequence). This CDR3 reads CASSLAVAGNYGYTF. For the CDR3, the DNA is TGTGCCAGCAGCTTGGCAGTCGCAGGGAACTATGGCTACACCTTC. Variable domain in full (rest from reference TRBV5-5 and TRBJ1-2): DAGVTQSPTHLIKTRGQQVTLRCSPISGHKSVSWYQQVLGQGPQFIFQYYEKEERGRGNFPDRFSARQFPNYSSELNVNALLLGDSALYLCASSLAVAGNYGYTFGSGTRLTVV.

The rearrangement joins TRBV6-5 to TRBJ2-2; 8 bases are a match to TRBD1. Germline V CDR1 and CDR2: MNHEY, SVGAGI. V shed 4 bases, J shed 5 bases, and the junction held 9 bases outside the gene matches. The CDR3 consists of 16 residues. CDR3 region: CASSFDRGSGTGELFF. The CDR3 DNA sequence: TGTGCCAGCAGTTTCGACAGGGGATCGGGTACCGGGGAGCTGTTTTTT.

The chain couples TRBV6-6 to TRBJ1-1; 9 nucleotides agree with TRBD1. The V and J ends lost 2 bases and 4 bases, in that order; junction bases with no gene match: 2. The CDR3 extends over 14 amino acids. Germline loops: CDR1 MNHNY, CDR2 SVGAGI (reference sequence). CDR3: CASSYGTGTTEAFF. CDR3 nucleotide sequence: TGTGCCAGCAGTTACGGGACAGGGACCACTGAAGCTTTCTTT.

This rearrangement joins TRBV19 to TRBJ2-7; a weak D match, TRBD1 (6 bases). Germline V gene data show CDR1 as LNHDA and CDR2 as SQIVND (reference sequence). Trimming shortened V by 7 bases and J by 1 base, and 20 bases separated the two germline ends. This CDR3 has 16 amino acids. CDR3: CASKGNRAKSSYEQYF. In DNA form, the CDR3 reads TGTGCCAGTAAAGGTAACAGGGCAAAGTCGTCCTACGAGCAGTACTTC. Together with reference TRBV19 and TRBJ2-7, the CDR3 gives the full variable domain: DGGITQSPKYLFRKEGQNVTLSCEQNLNHDAMYWYRQDPGQGLRLIYYSQIVNDFQKGDIAEGYSVSREKKESFPLTVTSAQKNPTAFYLCASKGNRAKSSYEQYFGPGTRLTVT.

The chain links TRBV6-1 to TRBJ2-7; 7 bases fit TRBD2. This CDR3 spans 15 amino acids. CDR1 is MNHNS, CDR2 SASEGT, per germline. V was pared by 3 bases and J by 0 bases, with 5 bases of the junction left unmatched. CDR3 coding DNA: TGTGCCAGCAGTGAGCGGGGAGGGAGCTCCTACGAGCAGTACTTC. It is translated as CASSERGGSSYEQYF.

The chain links TRBV30 to TRBJ2-5; weak D call: TRBD1 (6 bases). The CDR3 runs to 12 residues. V gave up 3 bases and J gave up 3 bases, with 8 bases separating them. Germline CDR1 reads GTSNPN; CDR2 reads SVGIG (reference sequence). Written as DNA, the CDR3 is TGTGCCTGGAGGGGGGCCAAAGAGACCCAGTACTTC. Translation gives CAWRGAKETQYF.

This clone was detected once. The genes are TRBV5-1 and TRBJ2-7; 7 nucleotides agree with TRBD1. Per germline, CDR1 SGHRS and CDR2 YFSETQ. The CDR3 totals 14 residues. V was clipped by 6 bases and J by 0 bases; unmatched bases: 6. This chain's CDR3 is CASNPGTASYEQYF. Here the CDR3 DNA reads TGCGCCAGCAACCCCGGGACAGCCTCCTACGAGCAGTACTTC.

The J gene is TRBJ1-4, the V gene TRBV30, with 10 bases aligning to TRBD1. Losses at the gene ends were 2 bases for V and 8 bases for J; bases not matched to a gene: 8. The CDR3 has 15 residues. Per the germline V gene, CDR1 is GTSNPN and CDR2 is SVGIG (reference sequence). The CDR3: CAWSTPGQGPEKLFF. DNA of the CDR3: TGTGCCTGGAGTACCCCGGGACAGGGGCCCGAAAAACTGTTTTTT.

The rearrangement uses TRBV7-9 and TRBJ2-7; 9 nucleotides line up with TRBD2. CDR1 and CDR2 (germline): SEHNR, FQNEAQ (reference sequence). V lost 5 bases, J lost 5 bases, and 4 bases stayed unmatched. CDR3 size: 13 residues. The CDR3 sequence: CASSLGLANEQYF. The CDR3 region has the DNA TGTGCCAGCAGCCTTGGACTAGCGAACGAGCAGTACTTC.

V usage is TRBV12-5 and J usage is TRBJ1-1; D call uncertain. Germline V lookup: CDR1 LGHNT, CDR2 FRNRAP. The CDR3 spans 14 residues. Trimming left V 7 bases short and J 0 bases short, with 12 bases between. The DNA of the CDR3 is TGTGCTAGTGATTCAGGCATTTTGAACACTGAAGCTTTCTTT. Protein: CASDSGILNTEAFF.

In its sample, this clone was seen once. The genes are TRBV30 and TRBJ1-2; TRBD1 matches 10 bases. V shed 8 bases, J shed 6 bases, and the junction held 6 bases outside the gene matches. The germline V gene has CDR1 GTSNPN and CDR2 SVGIG (reference sequence). This CDR3 contains 12 residues. CDR3 sequence (DNA): TGTGCCGCGGGGACAGGGGAAAATGGCTACACCTTC. Translated, it gives CAAGTGENGYTF.

J is TRBJ2-1 and V is TRBV6-6, with TRBD2 as a possible D gene (6 bases). CDR3 size: 14 residues. Looked up from germline, CDR1 is MNHNY and CDR2 is SVGAGI (reference sequence). The germline V and J ends were trimmed by 6 bases and 10 bases, with 19 bases remaining between them. CDR3 in DNA: TGTGCCAGCAGCCGCTCCGACCAGGGAGGAGAGCAGTTCTTC. Its protein is CASSRSDQGGEQFF.

The chain has TRBV6-6 and TRBJ2-5, with TRBD1 matching over 8 bases. This CDR3 has 15 residues. The germline V gene encodes CDR1 MNHNY and CDR2 SVGAGI (reference sequence). Unmatched junction bases numbered 4, after V lost 4 bases and J lost 0 bases. DNA of the CDR3: TGTGCCAGCAGTTTGCCGACAGGGGACCAAGAGACCCAGTACTTC. Its protein product is CASSLPTGDQETQYF.